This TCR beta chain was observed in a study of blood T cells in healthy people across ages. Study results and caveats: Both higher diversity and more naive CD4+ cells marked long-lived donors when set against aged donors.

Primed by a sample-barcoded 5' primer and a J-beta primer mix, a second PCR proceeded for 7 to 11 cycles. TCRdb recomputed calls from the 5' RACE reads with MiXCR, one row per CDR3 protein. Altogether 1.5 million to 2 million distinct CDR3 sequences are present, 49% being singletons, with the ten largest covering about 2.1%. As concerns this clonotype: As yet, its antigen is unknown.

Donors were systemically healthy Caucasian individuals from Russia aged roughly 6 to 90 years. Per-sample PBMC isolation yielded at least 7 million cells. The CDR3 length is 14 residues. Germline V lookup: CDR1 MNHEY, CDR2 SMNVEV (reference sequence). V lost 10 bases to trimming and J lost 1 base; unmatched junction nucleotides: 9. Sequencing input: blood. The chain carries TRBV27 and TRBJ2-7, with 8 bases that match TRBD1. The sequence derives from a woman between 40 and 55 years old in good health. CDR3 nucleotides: TGTGCCACCCGAAGGACAGGGAGTTCCTACGAGCAGTACTTC. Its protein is CATRRTGSSYEQYF.